The 29 T cell receptor beta chains below were found in one sample sequenced in a study of T cells expressing NK-cell markers. From its re-call of the 5' RACE reads, TCRdb lists each CDR3 protein once, without DNA. The data include roughly 300,000 distinct CDR3 sequences; the top ten clones carry 4.2%. Sequences were obtained from blood T cells: a sorted CD56 or NKG2C T cell subset, CD4+ or CD8+ T cells, or bulk PBMC T cells (not recorded which). These receptors all come from a woman aged 18-70 years in good health.

The chain couples TRBV7-2 to TRBJ2-1; TCRdb selects TRBD1, and the lack of DNA leaves this call unchecked. CDR1 SGHTA and CDR2 FQGNSA come from the germline V gene. CDR3 size: 15 residues. Here the CDR3 reads CASSLGQGWNVGQFF.

This sequence joins TRBV5-1 and TRBJ2-3. The CDR3 is 17 residues long. Germline CDR1 reads SGHRS; CDR2 reads YFSETQ. The CDR3 here is CASSFTQTSGATDTQYF.

The chain is built from TRBV5-4 and TRBJ2-1; TCRdb picks TRBD1, but there is no DNA to check that call. This CDR3 spans 15 amino acids. Germline assignment: CDR1 SGHNT and CDR2 YYREEE (reference sequence). The chain's CDR3 is CASTLYRASYNEQFF.

This chain connects TRBV14 to TRBJ2-5; TCRdb calls TRBD1, which cannot be checked without DNA. The CDR3 has 15 amino acids. The germline gives CDR1 SGHDN, CDR2 FVKESK. The CDR3 protein is CASSRDRVGLETQYF. Using reference TRBV14 and TRBJ2-5 for the parts outside the CDR3, the full variable domain is EAGVTQFPSHSVIEKGQTVTLRCDPISGHDNLYWYRRVMGKEIKFLLHFVKESKQDESGMPNNRFLAERTGGTYSTLKVQPAELEDSGVYFCASSRDRVGLETQYFGPGTRLLVL.

The V call is TRBV6-5, the J call TRBJ1-2; TCRdb reports TRBD1, a call that lacks DNA to check it against. CDR1 and CDR2 from the germline V gene are MNHEY and SVGAGI. The CDR3 runs to 16 residues. CDR3 region: CASSYDRVLANYGYTF.

The chain couples TRBV12-3 or TRBV12-4 to TRBJ1-5; TCRdb selects TRBD1, and the lack of DNA leaves this call unchecked. The CDR3 is made up of 14 amino acids. This CDR3 is CASSRGTSNQPQHF.

This chain connects TRBV21-1 to TRBJ2-1. TRBV21-1 is given as a pseudogene. The CDR3 loop spans 13 amino acids. This chain's CDR3 is CASSFPLYNEQFF.

The J gene is TRBJ2-2, the V gene TRBV25-1; TCRdb's D call, TRBD2, is unchecked because there is no DNA. Germline CDR1 MGHDK, CDR2 SYGVNS. The length of the CDR3 is 17 residues. The CDR3 loop is CASSSERQPSTTGELFF.

CDR3 sequence reads: CASSLDRSGYTF. The chain joins TRBV12-3 or TRBV12-4 to TRBJ1-2; the D call from TCRdb, TRBD1, cannot be confirmed without DNA. The CDR3 is made up of 12 amino acids.

The gene calls are TRBV20-1 and TRBJ1-4; TCRdb's D call, TRBD1, is unchecked because there is no DNA. Germline V CDR1 and CDR2: DFQATT, SNEGSKA (reference sequence). The CDR3 totals 16 residues. This chain's CDR3 is CSARGPGGDRTEKLFF.

This sequence joins TRBV10-3 and TRBJ2-1; TCRdb picks TRBD2, but there is no DNA to check that call. CDR3 length: 13 residues. Germline V lookup: CDR1 ENHRY, CDR2 SYGVKD. CDR3 sequence reads: CAIKTSGSEEQFF.

Here the CDR3 reads CASSSRTGRGGETQYF. The V gene is TRBV7-2, the J gene TRBJ2-5; checking the TCRdb D call of TRBD1 is not possible without DNA. The CDR3 loop spans 16 amino acids. Germline V CDR1 and CDR2: SGHTA, FQGNSA.

The CDR3 protein is CASSSHSGDEQFF. This chain uses TRBV7-7 with TRBJ2-1; as DNA is missing, the TRBD1 call by TCRdb cannot be tested. The CDR3 covers 13 residues. Germline loops: CDR1 SSHAT, CDR2 FNYEAQ (reference sequence).

The J gene is TRBJ1-4, the V gene TRBV20-1; TCRdb reports TRBD1, a call that lacks DNA to check it against. Germline V lookup: CDR1 DFQATT, CDR2 SNEGSKA (reference sequence). This CDR3 has 13 residues. The CDR3 reads CSARDRVTGKLFF.

CDR3 sequence: CSASGPGELFF. V gene TRBV20-1 combines with J gene TRBJ2-2; TCRdb calls TRBD1, which cannot be checked without DNA. Germline loops: CDR1 DFQATT, CDR2 SNEGSKA (reference sequence). CDR3 size: 11 residues.

V is TRBV12-3 or TRBV12-4 and J is TRBJ2-2. The CDR3 consists of 15 residues. CDR3 sequence: CASSHSGSLSGELFF.

CDR3 in amino acids: CASSPRTGNMNTEAFF. The chain is built from TRBV19 and TRBJ1-1; TCRdb outputs TRBD1, but without DNA this stays unchecked. The CDR3 length is 16 residues. Germline assignment: CDR1 LNHDA and CDR2 SQIVND (reference sequence).

The J gene is TRBJ1-1, the V gene TRBV7-2. The germline V gene has CDR1 SGHTA and CDR2 FQGNSA. The CDR3 runs to 15 residues. The CDR3 protein is CASSLDFTVWTEAFF. The whole variable domain, filled in from reference TRBV7-2 and TRBJ1-1, reads GAGVSQSPSNKVTEKGKDVELRCDPISGHTALYWYRQSLGQGLEFLIYFQGNSAPDKSGLPSDRFSAERTGGSVSTLTIQRTQQEDSAVYLCASSLDFTVWTEAFFGQGTRLTVV.

The chain links TRBV9 to TRBJ2-5; absent DNA, TCRdb's TRBD2 call cannot be checked. This CDR3 has 15 amino acids. Per the germline V gene, CDR1 is SGDLS and CDR2 is YYNGEE. The CDR3 here is CASSIDTGTAETQYF.

The chain links TRBV4-3 to TRBJ2-3; TCRdb lists TRBD2, though no DNA is available to test this call. The V gene's germline CDR1 is LGHNA and CDR2 YSLEER. This CDR3 comprises 17 residues. The CDR3 loop reads CASSQGWTSGKVDTQYF.

This rearrangement joins TRBV5-1 to TRBJ2-5; TCRdb's D call, TRBD2, is unchecked because there is no DNA. This CDR3 is 13 amino acids long. Germline lookup yields CDR1 SGHRS and CDR2 YFSETQ. This CDR3 reads CASSSGGQETQYF.

This CDR3 is CASSPGRAVINYEQYF. The chain has TRBV5-1 and TRBJ2-7; TCRdb selects TRBD2, and the lack of DNA leaves this call unchecked. There are 16 residues in the CDR3. Germline values: CDR1 SGHRS, CDR2 YFSETQ.

V usage is TRBV30 and J usage is TRBJ1-1. There are 11 residues in the CDR3. CDR1 and CDR2 from the germline V gene are GTSNPN and SVGIG (reference sequence). The chain's CDR3 is CAWVLNTEAFF.

The chain links TRBV10-3 to TRBJ2-3; no DNA is available, so the TRBD1 call from TCRdb remains unchecked. The CDR3 totals 15 residues. CDR1 and CDR2 (germline): ENHRY, SYGVKD. The CDR3 spells CAISRGGGGADTQYF.

The V gene is TRBV20-1, the J gene TRBJ1-5. Germline-derived CDR1 and CDR2 are DFQATT and SNEGSKA (reference sequence). The CDR3 extends over 13 amino acids. The CDR3 sequence: CSASTVSNQPQHF.

The chain has TRBV20-1 and TRBJ2-2; TCRdb's D gene call, TRBD1, goes unchecked for lack of DNA. This CDR3 is built from 14 residues. CDR1 is DFQATT, CDR2 SNEGSKA, per germline (reference sequence). CDR3 region: CSASRGSNTGELFF.

The rearrangement uses TRBV12-3 or TRBV12-4 and TRBJ1-2; as DNA is missing, the TRBD1 call by TCRdb cannot be tested. The CDR3 spans 15 residues. The CDR3 loop is CASSLAQGSGYGYTF.

The rearrangement links TRBV12-3 or TRBV12-4 to TRBJ2-1; the TCRdb call, TRBD2, lacks DNA for checking. The CDR3 spans 15 residues. The CDR3 sequence is CASSFELADYNEQFF.

This chain's CDR3 is CASRFTAGAAETQYF. The chain links TRBV7-3 to TRBJ2-5; the D call of TRBD2 rests on TCRdb alone, since no DNA is present to check it. Germline V gene sequence: CDR1 SGHTA, CDR2 FQGTGA. The CDR3 loop spans 15 amino acids.